This TCR beta chain came from a study of shared clonotypes between healthy human individuals (dated by TCRdb to the early 2020s). Turning to the overall study: The cohort included three men and a couple of women between 18 and 49 years of age. For each donor, CD4 naive and CD4 memory were each given three plates, CD8 naive was given two plates, and CD8 memory was given one plate. Blood TCR repertoires of several healthy adults were deeply sequenced to estimate repertoire size and the extent of clonotype sharing between individuals. Different laboratories and diverse techniques were used to prepare libraries and sequence TCR repertoires, to increase sequencing depth and limit assay-specific biases. Each donor's leukapheresis produced roughly between about 0.9 and 9.5 billion PBMCs. Results the study describes overall, beyond this receptor: Higher generation probabilities were observed for clonotypes shared by all four sorted-subset donors than for non-shared clonotypes. Across four donors, about 5% of naive CD4, roughly 3.4% of naive CD8, 2.3% of memory CD4, and 0.4% of memory CD8 clonotypes were shared. Sampling was limited to blood, and TCR repertoires in tissue likely differ from TCR repertoires in blood. Pairwise subsampling led to the expectation that sequencing depth would affect the degree of clonotype sharing among donors. Even with the large sequencing depth, rarefaction of the sorted-subset datasets indicated that sequencing was incomplete. Naive subsets generally had larger estimated clonotype richness than memory subsets did. The small number of donors limited the genetic and exposure-history diversity represented.

With respect to this clone: Its antigen remains unidentified. There are no base qualities to consult, and no much larger clone falls within one base.

CD8 naive samples consisted of CD45RO-negative cells that were positively selected for CCR7, yielding a CD45RA+CCR7+ population without TemRA cells. Donors were healthy HIV-negative adults with no recently reported acute infections or vaccinations. Every donor was a Caucasian adult living in Nashville, Tennessee, USA. Blood was collected by leukapheresis, and PBMCs were isolated by Ficoll-Histopaque density gradient centrifugation and then cryopreserved in liquid nitrogen vapor phase. Analytical flow cytometry was used to check the purity and quantity of every magnetically sorted T cell population. Genomic DNA was isolated from each sorted fraction and quantified by UV absorbance on a Nanodrop 2000c. Using the deep immunoSEQ assay, multiplex PCR amplified TCR CDR3 regions from genomic DNA. For each cell subset, the extracted genomic DNA was distributed evenly across all wells of several immunoSEQ 96-well plates, and each plate served as one replicate. Each replicate PCR for sorted subsets received around 0.2 ug genomic DNA, equal to about 29,000 T cell genomes. Purified libraries were quantified with a Qubit 3.0 fluorometer, sized on a Bioanalyzer 2100, and re-quantified with the KAPA Library Quantification kit. Each immunoSEQ 96-well plate was sequenced on its own single-read 150-cycle Illumina NextSeq 550 flow cell. On the authors' methods: Because the immunoSEQ output held only junctional sequences and lacked quality scores, the filtering could not match the filtering applied to full-length reads. To assign V/J genes and CDR3, sequences were annotated against IMGT germline references using PyIR, a Python wrapper for IgBLAST v1.9. Any read was removed if the V/J assignment was weak (E-value above 1e-6), the CDR3 was missing, or the read contained stop codons, out-of-frame junctions, or ambiguous translated residues. V3J clonotypes were defined as sequences sharing the same inferred V gene, J gene, and CDR3 amino acid sequence. The percentage overlap between two repertoires was calculated by dividing the number of shared unique clonotypes by the size of the smaller repertoire. Three approaches were used to assess repertoire richness: RTK rarefaction, the Chao1 estimator, and Recon v2.1 estimates of unobserved clonotypes. For all TCRbeta clonotypes obtained by the gDNA method from a handful of donors, generation probabilities were computed with OLGA. Imported from immuneACCESS, the table was reduced by TCRdb to in-frame sequences with V and J called. These copies leave out some clones; in studies compared against another copy, an unresolved V gene accounts for under half, and the cause of the remainder is not known. That table supplies the V and J calls and clone size; D and trimming were determined from the DNA. This sample comprises around 2.1 million clones, roughly 91% of them detected only once. 1.7% of the sample is taken by the ten largest.

The CDR3 has 15 amino acids, counting the end cysteine and phenylalanine. The CDR3 DNA has 45 bases and is translated from base 1. Trimming takes 5 bases off V and 6 bases off J; junction bases not matched to a gene: 5. Taken from the germline V gene (reference sequence), the CDR1 and CDR2 loops are LNHDA and SQIVND. The chain joins TRBV19 to TRBJ1-4; TRBD1 lines up with 11 middle nucleotides. The sequence derives from a man aged 18 to 30 in good health. Some clones in this sample may be carry-over from other donors' samples. Sequences were obtained from naive CD8+ T cells from PBMCs. What the cell subset or site label conveys for this sample: CD45RA+CCR7+. The bases read TGTGCCAGTAGTCCGGACAGGGGGCTTCATGAAAAACTGTTTTTT. This translates into CASSPDRGLHEKLFF.